This T cell receptor beta chain originates from a study of blood T cells in healthy people across ages. About the study: Template switching picked up about one barcoded beta molecule for each two T cells. Findings and caveats of the study: Among T cells, TCR beta diversity per million cells dropped roughly linearly as age rose.

The use of a sample-barcoded 5' primer and a J-beta primer mix characterized a second PCR of about 6 to 11 cycles. The template-switch adaptor was a 5' adaptor with 12 random nucleotides. It tagged each cDNA molecule. TCRdb called the 5' RACE reads again in MiXCR, with one record for every CDR3 protein. Of 1.5 million to 2 million distinct CDR3 sequences detected, roughly 27% appear once; the ten largest clones hold 7.7%. Healthy Russian Caucasian donors spanned ages about 6 to 95 years. The length of the CDR3 is 13 residues. Germline CDR1 and CDR2: ENHRY and SYGVKD. V was cut by 6 bases and J by 3 bases, with 11 bases left in between. This clonotype has more than one count but fewer than ten. Its antigen is unknown.

This clonotype was sampled from a woman in her thirties in good health. Sequenced material: blood. The chain couples TRBV10-3 to TRBJ1-1; no definite D call. CDR3: CAIRERMDTEAFF. CDR3 in DNA: TGTGCCATCAGGGAGAGGATGGACACTGAAGCTTTCTTT.